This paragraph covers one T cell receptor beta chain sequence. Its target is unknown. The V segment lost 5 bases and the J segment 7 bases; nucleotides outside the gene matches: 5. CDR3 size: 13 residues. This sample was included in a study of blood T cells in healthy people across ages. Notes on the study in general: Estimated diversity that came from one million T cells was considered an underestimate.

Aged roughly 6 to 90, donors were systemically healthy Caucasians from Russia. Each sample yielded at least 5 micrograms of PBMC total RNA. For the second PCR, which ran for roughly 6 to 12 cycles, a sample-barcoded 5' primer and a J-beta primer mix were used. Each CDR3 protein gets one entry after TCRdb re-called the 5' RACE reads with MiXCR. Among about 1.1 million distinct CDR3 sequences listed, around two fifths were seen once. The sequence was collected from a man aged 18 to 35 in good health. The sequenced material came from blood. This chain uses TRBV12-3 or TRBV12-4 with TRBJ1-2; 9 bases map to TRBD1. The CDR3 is CASSTQGARGYTF. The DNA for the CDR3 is TGTGCCAGCAGTACACAGGGGGCGCGTGGCTACACCTTC.